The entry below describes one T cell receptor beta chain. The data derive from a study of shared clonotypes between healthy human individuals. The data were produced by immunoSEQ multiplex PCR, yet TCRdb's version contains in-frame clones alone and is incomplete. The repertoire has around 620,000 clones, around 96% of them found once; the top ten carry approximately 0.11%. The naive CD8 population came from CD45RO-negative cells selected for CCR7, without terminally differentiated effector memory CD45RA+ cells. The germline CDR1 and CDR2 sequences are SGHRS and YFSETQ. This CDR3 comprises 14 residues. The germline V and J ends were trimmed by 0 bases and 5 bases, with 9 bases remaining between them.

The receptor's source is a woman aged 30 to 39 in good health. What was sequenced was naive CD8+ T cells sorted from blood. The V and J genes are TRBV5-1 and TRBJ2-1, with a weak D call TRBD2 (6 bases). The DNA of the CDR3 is TGCGCCAGCAGCTTGGTTAGCGGAGACAATGAGCAGTTCTTC. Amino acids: CASSLVSGDNEQFF.